The source of this TCR beta chain is a study of identical twins. Study conclusions and caveats: Weaker excess sharing between twins was seen in beta out-of-frame sequences. Conclusions were based on cross-sectional statistical analysis, without following the same donors.

This clonotype was found a few times. What it recognizes is unknown. Germline-derived CDR1 and CDR2 are DFQATT and SNEGSKA (reference sequence). Trimming stripped 0 bases from V and 0 bases from J, with 9 bases between. The CDR3 totals 15 residues. One entry per CDR3 protein results from TCRdb running MiXCR on the 5' RACE reads. This table holds 650,000 to 750,000 distinct CDR3 sequences, less than 25% found once. The same specimen was also included in a second study, on T cells expressing NK-cell markers. From that report: Eight donors were sequenced, seven testing HCMV-seropositive and one testing seronegative. The dominant NKG2C+ clonotypes represented about 1.0-7.0% of CD8+ T cells in five or six donors.

The chain couples TRBV20-1 to TRBJ2-1; D unresolved. The sequencing input was PBMCs. The TCR sequence derives from a woman aged 18-30 years in good health. The CDR3: CSARDLFSSYNEQFF. CDR3 in DNA: TGCAGTGCTAGAGATCTCTTCAGCTCCTACAATGAGCAGTTCTTC.